These 14 T cell receptor beta chains were all obtained from the same sample, sequenced in a study of blood T cell repertoires in COVID-19. The data were produced by immunoSEQ multiplex PCR, yet TCRdb's version contains in-frame clones alone and is incomplete. This sample has tens of thousands of clones, with approximately 90% found just once. The sample taken for sequencing was peripheral blood. These receptors all stem from a woman aged 65 to 85 with active COVID-19.

This clone was detected once. V gene TRBV6-6 combines with J gene TRBJ2-7; unclear D gene. CDR1 MNHNY and CDR2 SVGAGI come from the germline V gene (reference sequence). V shed 7 bases and J shed 3 bases, with 16 bases lying between them. The CDR3 consists of 14 residues. CDR3 sequence reads: CASTEWAGNYEQYF. The CDR3 DNA reads TGTGCCAGCACCGAGTGGGCAGGAAACTACGAGCAGTACTTC.

V and J are TRBV28 and TRBJ2-1, with 16 bases lining up with TRBD2. Germline CDR1 and CDR2: MDHEN and SYDVKM. This CDR3 spans 19 amino acids. The trim removed 1 base at V and 5 bases at J, leaving 8 bases unmatched. The CDR3 is CASSLSGTSGRARDNEQFF. The CDR3 bases are TGTGCCAGCAGTTTATCCGGGACTAGCGGGAGGGCTCGGGACAATGAGCAGTTCTTC.

The rearrangement uses TRBV30 and TRBJ2-5, with TRBD1 matching over 7 bases. There are 13 residues in the CDR3. V lost 2 bases to trimming and J lost 4 bases; unmatched junction nucleotides: 4. Germline-derived CDR1 and CDR2 are GTSNPN and SVGIG (reference sequence). This CDR3 reads CAWSIGGRETQYF. CDR3 bases: TGTGCCTGGAGTATAGGGGGCAGAGAGACCCAGTACTTC.

The genes are TRBV14 and TRBJ2-7; D may be TRBD2 (7 bases). This CDR3 has 15 residues. Per the germline V gene, CDR1 is SGHDN and CDR2 is FVKESK. V lost 0 bases and J lost 6, with 15 bases in between. The CDR3 spells CASSQDGRVRGEQYF. The DNA of the CDR3 is TGTGCCAGCAGCCAAGATGGGAGGGTCAGGGGCGAGCAGTACTTC.

The rearrangement uses TRBV28 and TRBJ2-3; D uncertain. Trimming removed 4 bases from V and 3 bases from J, with 11 bases in between. Germline CDR1 reads MDHEN; CDR2 reads SYDVKM. The CDR3 spans 14 residues. The chain's CDR3 is CASSSPTRTDTQYF. CDR3 DNA: TGTGCCAGCAGTTCCCCCACGCGGACAGATACGCAGTATTTT.

V and J are TRBV2 and TRBJ1-1, with D perhaps matching TRBD1 (6 bases). CDR3 size: 15 residues. Per germline, CDR1 SNHLY and CDR2 FYNNEI. Trimming pared 1 base from V and 3 bases from J, leaving 12 bases between. CDR3 in amino acids: CASSEEAEGDTEAFF. Here the CDR3 DNA reads TGTGCCAGCAGTGAAGAAGCCGAGGGGGACACTGAAGCTTTCTTT. Supplemented by reference TRBV2 and TRBJ1-1, the full variable domain reads EPEVTQTPSHQVTQMGQEVILRCVPISNHLYFYWYRQILGQKVEFLVSFYNNEISEKSEIFDDQFSVERPDGSNFTLKIRSTKLEDSAMYFCASSEEAEGDTEAFFGQGTRLTVV.

CDR3 residues: CASSLGQTAYEQYF. The DNA of the CDR3 is TGCGCCAGCAGCTTGGGACAGACGGCCTACGAGCAGTACTTC. This chain links TRBV5-1 with TRBJ2-7; D possibly corresponds to TRBD1 (5 bases). The CDR3 is 14 residues long. V dropped 0 bases and J dropped 2 bases, with 9 bases sitting between them. Germline V lookup: CDR1 SGHRS, CDR2 YFSETQ.

The V and J genes are TRBV24-1 and TRBJ2-1; 12 bases are shared with TRBD2. V shed 5 bases, J shed 7 bases, and the junction held 5 bases outside the gene matches. The germline V gene encodes CDR1 KGHDR and CDR2 SFDVKD. The CDR3 is made up of 15 amino acids. The CDR3 nucleotides are TGTGCCACCAGTGTCCTAGCGGGAGGGGGAAATGAGCAGTTCTTC. This translates into CATSVLAGGGNEQFF.

A few counts support this clone. The CDR3 region is CASSFRQVYNEQFF. In DNA form, the CDR3 reads TGTGCCAGCAGTTTTCGGCAGGTCTACAATGAGCAGTTCTTC. The gene calls are TRBV28 and TRBJ2-1; unclear D gene. The CDR3 extends over 14 amino acids. The ends were cut back, 3 bases at V and 3 bases at J, with 9 bases in the middle. The germline CDR1 and CDR2 sequences are MDHEN and SYDVKM. The full variable domain, rest sourced from reference TRBV28 and TRBJ2-1, is DVKVTQSSRYLVKRTGEKVFLECVQDMDHENMFWYRQDPGLGLRLIYFSYDVKMKEKGDIPEGYSVSREKKERFSLILESASTNQTSMYLCASSFRQVYNEQFFGPGTRLTVL.

V and J are TRBV5-1 and TRBJ2-4, with unresolved D. CDR1 is SGHRS, CDR2 YFSETQ, per germline. The CDR3 loop spans 13 amino acids. Deletions cut 1 base from V and 8 bases from J, with 10 bases between. CDR3 DNA: TGCGCCAGCAGCTTGTCCGGTGCATACATTCAGTACTTC. Protein sequence: CASSLSGAYIQYF. The variable domain in full, completed from reference TRBV5-1 and TRBJ2-4, reads KAGVTQTPRYLIKTRGQQVTLSCSPISGHRSVSWYQQTPGQGLQFLFEYFSETQRNKGNFPGRFSGRQFSNSRSEMNVSTLELGDSALYLCASSLSGAYIQYFGAGTRLSVL.

The chain carries TRBV19 and TRBJ2-7; tentative D call: TRBD2 (5 bases). The CDR3 contains 16 residues. Trimming shortened V by 5 bases and J by 0 bases, and 17 bases separated the two germline ends. Germline values: CDR1 LNHDA, CDR2 SQIVND (reference sequence). The CDR3 nucleotides are TGTGCCAGTAGTCCAATAGTGGTTGCGGGCTCCTACGAGCAGTACTTC. The encoded protein is CASSPIVVAGSYEQYF.

There are a few counts of this clone. The chain employs TRBV7-9 and TRBJ1-1; TRBD1 matches at 8 bases. V shed 4 bases, J shed 2 bases, and the junction held 6 bases outside the gene matches. The CDR3 has 15 residues. CDR1 SEHNR and CDR2 FQNEAQ come from the germline V gene (reference sequence). The CDR3 DNA sequence: TGTGCCAGCAGCTCCCGACAGGGGATAAACACTGAAGCTTTCTTT. Translated: CASSSRQGINTEAFF.

DNA of the CDR3: TGTGCCAGCAGATCTAGTACGAACACCGGGGAGCTGTTTTTT. This translates into CASRSSTNTGELFF. V is TRBV6-5 and J is TRBJ2-2; D ambiguous. The CDR3 is 14 residues long. CDR1 is MNHEY, CDR2 SVGAGI, per germline. The V gene lost 6 bases and the J gene lost 0 bases, with 8 bases spanning the gap.

In its sample, this clone was seen once. J is TRBJ2-7 and V is TRBV28; 7 bases line up with TRBD1. This CDR3 has 17 residues. Trimming cost V 6 bases and J 0 bases; bases outside gene matches: 14. The germline V gene has CDR1 MDHEN and CDR2 SYDVKM. The CDR3 region is CASRLLDNRDSSYEQYF. CDR3 DNA: TGTGCCAGCAGGTTGTTAGATAACCGGGACAGCTCCTACGAGCAGTACTTC.